This T cell receptor (beta chain) was sequenced in a study of spatial heterogeneity in lung cancer. Background on the study: Detection consistently captured more beta-chain sequences than alpha-chain sequences. Study-level results: Expanded intratumoral alpha and beta TCR counts tracked tumor mutation counts.

The sample's time point: sample taken at primary tumor resection. A total of approximately 69 untreated early-stage non-small cell lung cancer patients served as donors. In each case, whole RNA from tumor, nontumor lung or frozen PBMC was sequenced unsorted. Germline loops: CDR1 DFQATT, CDR2 SNEGSKA (reference sequence). V was trimmed by 0 bases and J by 1 base, leaving 6 bases between them. The CDR3 totals 13 residues. This clonotype was seen more than once but under ten times. Its antigen is unidentified. This beta chain lies outside the target of a library built for alpha chains; its clone size means little. A distinct unique molecular identifier was carried by each TCR cDNA molecule. TCRdb re-called the 5' RACE reads with MiXCR, one entry per CDR3 protein. The table has about 14,000 distinct CDR3 sequences, 5.6% seen once.

The chain links TRBV20-1 to TRBJ1-1; no firm D call. The source of this sequence is a female donor with early-stage non-small cell lung cancer. The starting material was lung tumor tissue, obtained at surgery. CDR3 sequence (DNA): TGCAGTGCTAGAGATCCTGGGAACACTGAAGCTTTCTTT. Its protein is CSARDPGNTEAFF.